What follows are 22 T cell receptor beta chains derived from one specimen sequenced in a study of T cell repertoires in cytomegalovirus infection. TCRdb ran MiXCR on the reads and lists one entry per CDR3 protein. Seen here are fewer than 700,000 distinct CDR3 sequences, roughly 26% observed once, and the top ten hold under 8.5%. The specimen sequenced was CD8+ T cells from PBMCs. The receptors were sampled from a human donor in good health (CMV status not recorded). Some clones in this sample may be carry-over from other donors' samples.

The CDR3 protein is CASSWDSGEQYV. The DNA of the CDR3 is TGTGCCAGCAGCTGGGACAGTGGAGAGCAGTACGTC. The chain joins TRBV5-6 to TRBJ2-7; 7 bases match TRBD1. V lost 3 bases to trimming and J lost 7 bases; unmatched junction nucleotides: 4. Germline-derived CDR1 and CDR2 are SGHDT and YYEEEE. The CDR3 covers 12 residues.

The J gene is TRBJ1-5, the V gene TRBV6-2 or TRBV6-3, with 7 bases lining up with TRBD1. V shed 4 bases, J shed 3 bases, and the junction held 9 bases outside the gene matches. The V gene's germline CDR1 is MNHEY and CDR2 SVGEGT. The CDR3 runs 16 residues. As DNA, the CDR3 is TGTGCCAGCAGTTCAACCCGACAGGGTTCCAATCAGCCCCAGCATTTT. Translating it yields CASSSTRQGSNQPQHF.

This clonotype was seen once. J is TRBJ2-7 and V is TRBV29-1; 8 bases are a match to TRBD1. Germline trimming cut 7 bases from V and 4 bases from J; bases unmatched to any gene: 9. CDR3 length: 13 amino acids. The V gene's germline CDR1 is SQVTM and CDR2 ANQGSEA. In nucleotides, the CDR3 is TGCAGCGGGTGGACAGGGATCGGTTACGAGCAGTACTTC. Protein product: CSGWTGIGYEQYF.

This clonotype was counted only a few times. The rearrangement joins TRBV24-1 to TRBJ2-3; 7 nucleotides line up with TRBD2. The germline CDR1 and CDR2 sequences are KGHDR and SFDVKD. Trimming cost V 1 base and J 8 bases; bases outside gene matches: 5. The CDR3 is made up of 14 amino acids. The CDR3 reads CATSDLGERGTQYF. CDR3 DNA sequence: TGTGCCACCAGTGATTTAGGGGAGCGGGGTACGCAGTATTTT.

The table lists this clonotype with a few counts. The gene calls are TRBV28 and TRBJ2-1, with D possibly being TRBD2 (7 bases). The CDR3 loop spans 14 amino acids. V lost 2 bases and J lost 7, with 12 bases in between. Per the germline V gene, CDR1 is MDHEN and CDR2 is SYDVKM. Written as DNA, the CDR3 is TGTGCCAGCAGTTTACGGGGGGCTATTAATGAGCAGTTCTTC. Translation: CASSLRGAINEQFF. The full variable domain, in which reference TRBV28 and TRBJ2-1 provide the parts outside the CDR3, is DVKVTQSSRYLVKRTGEKVFLECVQDMDHENMFWYRQDPGLGLRLIYFSYDVKMKEKGDIPEGYSVSREKKERFSLILESASTNQTSMYLCASSLRGAINEQFFGPGTRLTVL.

V gene TRBV29-1 combines with J gene TRBJ2-2; 12 bases are a match to TRBD2. With V trimmed by 1 base and J by 7 bases, 7 bases remained unmatched. CDR1 is SQVTM, CDR2 ANQGSEA, per germline. The CDR3 has 16 residues. CDR3 nucleotides: TGCAGCGTTGAAGGGCTAGCGGGGGGGCCGGACGGGGAGCTGTTTTTT. Its protein is CSVEGLAGGPDGELFF.

This clonotype has only a few counts. The gene calls are TRBV19 and TRBJ2-1, with 9 bases identical to TRBD2. V was clipped by 4 bases and J by 6 bases; unmatched bases: 7. The CDR3 is 15 amino acids. The germline gives CDR1 LNHDA, CDR2 SQIVND (reference sequence). The CDR3 loop reads CASSTGLASRNEQFF. The DNA for the CDR3 is TGTGCCAGTAGTACGGGACTAGCCTCTCGCAATGAGCAGTTCTTC. Supplemented by reference TRBV19 and TRBJ2-1, the full variable domain reads DGGITQSPKYLFRKEGQNVTLSCEQNLNHDAMYWYRQDPGQGLRLIYYSQIVNDFQKGDIAEGYSVSREKKESFPLTVTSAQKNPTAFYLCASSTGLASRNEQFFGPGTRLTVL.

V usage is TRBV6-1 and J usage is TRBJ2-7; D gene unclear. V lost 5 bases and J lost 0, with 11 bases in between. CDR3 size: 14 residues. Germline V gives CDR1 MNHNS, CDR2 SASEGT. The CDR3: CASSHFGSSYEQYF. The CDR3 DNA reads TGTGCCAGCAGTCACTTCGGGTCCTCCTACGAGCAGTACTTC.

In this sample, this clonotype turned up once. With a much larger clone just one base away, this may be a read error. The chain combines TRBV4-1 with TRBJ1-2; no reliable D call. From germline, CDR1 is MGHRA and CDR2 YSYEKL. The CDR3 sequence is 14 residues long. In nucleotides, the CDR3 is TGCGCCGGCAGCCGTTCCTCCGGGGTCTATGGCTACACCTTC. Translated: CAGSRSSGVYGYTF.

The V call is TRBV20-1, the J call TRBJ2-7; 7 positions match TRBD1. The CDR3 sequence is 14 residues long. In germline, CDR1 is DFQATT, CDR2 SNEGSKA (reference sequence). The V and J ends lost 5 bases and 3 bases, in that order; junction bases with no gene match: 10. CDR3 region: CSASGQDNLYEQYF. The CDR3 DNA reads TGCAGTGCTTCAGGACAGGACAACCTCTACGAGCAGTACTTC.

This clonotype was seen more than once but under ten times. This rearrangement joins TRBV7-4 to TRBJ1-2; D is undetermined. The CDR3 runs 13 residues. Germline CDR1 and CDR2: SGHVT and SQSDAQ. Trimming shortened V by 5 bases and J by 3 bases, and 10 bases separated the two germline ends. CDR3 in amino acids: CASSLGLDYGYTF. The CDR3 nucleotides read TGTGCCAGCAGCCTCGGGTTGGACTATGGCTACACCTTC.

J is TRBJ2-7 and V is TRBV23-1, with D unresolved. TRBV23-1 is placed among ORFs of uncertain function. The germline V and J ends were trimmed by 7 bases and 9 bases, with 10 bases remaining between them. The CDR3 sequence is 10 residues long. Written as DNA, the CDR3 is TGCGCCAGCACCCCCCTTGGGCAGTACTTC. Amino acids: CASTPLGQYF.

In its sample, this clonotype was seen a few times. The chain has TRBV19 and TRBJ1-2; no definite D call. The CDR3 covers 15 residues. The germline V gene encodes CDR1 LNHDA and CDR2 SQIVND (reference sequence). V lost 0 bases to trimming and J lost 1 base, with 9 bases between them. CDR3 sequence: CASSIDHAVNYGYTF. In nucleotides, the CDR3 is TGTGCCAGTAGTATAGATCACGCAGTTAACTATGGCTACACCTTC.

With regard to this clonotype: One end of the junction varies from germline; a read error may be responsible. The rearrangement uses TRBV7-6 and TRBJ1-1; D uncertain. The CDR3 consists of 13 residues. Looked up from germline, CDR1 is SGHVS and CDR2 is FNYEAQ. DNA of the CDR3: TGTGCCAGCACCTTATACGGGAACACTGAAGCTTTCTTT. It encodes CASTLYGNTEAFF.

This clonotype was observed many times. The chain recombines TRBV7-2 with TRBJ2-1; D is unclear. This CDR3 spans 13 amino acids. The germline V gene encodes CDR1 SGHTA and CDR2 FQGNSA. Trimming pared 8 bases from V and 2 bases from J, leaving 10 bases between. The CDR3 nucleotides are TGTGCCAGCCGGGCCAGAGCCTACAATGAGCAGTTCTTC. Protein sequence: CASRARAYNEQFF. The full variable domain, completed using reference TRBV7-2 and TRBJ2-1, is GAGVSQSPSNKVTEKGKDVELRCDPISGHTALYWYRQSLGQGLEFLIYFQGNSAPDKSGLPSDRFSAERTGGSVSTLTIQRTQQEDSAVYLCASRARAYNEQFFGPGTRLTVL.

The CDR3 sequence is CASSIGGQTYNEQFF. For the CDR3, the DNA is TGTGCCAGTAGTATCGGCGGCCAGACCTACAATGAGCAGTTCTTC. The V call is TRBV19, the J call TRBJ2-1; D is ambiguous. The ends were cut back, 3 bases at V and 2 bases at J, with 11 bases in the middle. Germline V gene sequence: CDR1 LNHDA, CDR2 SQIVND (reference sequence). The CDR3 loop spans 15 amino acids.

The chain has TRBV28 and TRBJ2-7; D may be TRBD1 or TRBD2 (5 bases each). Germline V gene data show CDR1 as MDHEN and CDR2 as SYDVKM. The length of the CDR3 is 15 residues. Between the trimmed V and J ends, which lost 5 bases and 7 bases, there was a span of 21 bases. CDR3 sequence: CASSLSPAGTDEQYV. As DNA, the CDR3 is TGTGCCAGCAGTCTCTCCCCGGCCGGGACGGATGAGCAGTACGTC.

V and J are TRBV28 and TRBJ1-2, with TRBD1 matching 11 bases. CDR1 is MDHEN, CDR2 SYDVKM, per germline. The CDR3 is 16 amino acids. The ends lost 3 bases at V and 7 bases at J; junction bases unmatched: 10. The chain's CDR3 is CASSFDRTGGAGGYTF. CDR3 DNA sequence: TGTGCCAGCAGTTTCGACCGGACAGGGGGCGCGGGTGGCTACACCTTC.

This clonotype was seen only a few times. The chain recombines TRBV4-1 with TRBJ1-5, with 11 bases matching TRBD1. This CDR3 is built from 16 residues. CDR1 and CDR2 (germline): MGHRA, YSYEKL. V shed 4 bases, J shed 4 bases, and the junction held 6 bases outside the gene matches. CDR3 nucleotides: TGCGCCAGCAGCCTCCAGGACAGGGGGCCAAATCAGCCCCAGCATTTT. Its translation is CASSLQDRGPNQPQHF.

J is TRBJ1-4 and V is TRBV2; no reliable D call. The CDR3 runs 13 residues. Germline values: CDR1 SNHLY, CDR2 FYNNEI. V dropped 6 bases and J dropped 8 bases, with 13 bases sitting between them. The CDR3 nucleotides read TGTGCCAGCAGCGGTACCTCAGCGGAAAAACTGTTTTTT. Amino acids: CASSGTSAEKLFF.

On this clonotype itself: This may stem from a read error, because a much larger clone lies one nucleotide away. The V and J genes are TRBV24-1 and TRBJ2-2; D is uncertain. There are 15 residues in the CDR3. The germline CDR1 and CDR2 sequences are KGHDR and SFDVKD. The CDR3 DNA sequence: TGTGCCACCAGTGATCCCCGCCTGAACACCGAGGAGCTGTTTTTT. Translating it yields CATSDPRLNTEELFF.

This clonotype has only a few counts. V usage is TRBV4-1 and J usage is TRBJ2-7; 9 bases align to TRBD2. Germline V gene lookup returns CDR1 MGHRA and CDR2 YSYEKL. V dropped 1 base and J dropped 0; count of bases not matched to a gene: 4. This CDR3 is 16 amino acids long. In nucleotides, the CDR3 is TGCGCCAGCAGCCAAGGGCGGGGGGGCCGCTCCTACGAGCAGTACTTC. This encodes CASSQGRGGRSYEQYF.